The rows below give T cell receptor beta chains drawn from one sample of a study of technical replicates of blood from several donors. Libraries were prepared by immunoSEQ multiplex PCR; TCRdb keeps only in-frame clonotypes and omits some of them. Counted here are 60,000 to 90,000 clones, about 97% occurring once; the ten biggest clones make up approximately 0.3%. Sequenced input: T cells isolated from PBMCs. The receptors originated from a human donor in good health. The CDR3 runs from the conserved cysteine through the conserved F or W. Each record gives: V gene, clone size, J gene, D gene, CDR3 DNA, CDR3 protein. D genes are given only for firm matches. Clone sizes are given selectively: once, few, many, or a class where the clone is expanded.

>TRBV27|NA|TRBJ1-5|NA
TGTGCCAGCAGTTTAACTGTTTATAGCAATCAGCCCCAGCATTTT
CASSLTVYSNQPQHF
>TRBV9|NA|TRBJ2-3|NA
TGTGCCAGCAGCGTAGATGAGGGTAGCACAGATACGCAGTATTTT
CASSVDEGSTDTQYF
>TRBV27|NA|TRBJ1-5|TRBD1
TGTGCCAGCAGTTTGGGGACAGGGGATCGTAATCAGCCCCAGCATTTT
CASSLGTGDRNQPQHF
>TRBV5-1|once|TRBJ2-3|TRBD1
TGCGCCAGCAGCTCCTCGGGACAGTACACAGATACGCAGTATTTT
CASSSSGQYTDTQYF
>TRBV7-8|NA|TRBJ2-7|TRBD2
TGTGCCAGCAGCTTAATGAGGCCTAGCGGGAGTAGGTCCTACGAGCAGTACTTC
CASSLMRPSGSRSYEQYF
>TRBV28|NA|TRBJ2-3|TRBD2
TGTGCCAGCACCAGGGCGAGCGGGAACTCAGATACGCAGTATTTT
CASTRASGNSDTQYF
>TRBV28|once|TRBJ2-7|NA
TGTGCCAGCAGTTTCCCAGGTGCCGAATACGAGCAGCACTTC
CASSFPGAEYEQHF
>TRBV5-1|once|TRBJ2-2|NA
TGCGCCAGCAGCTTGGTCGCACAGGGCGCGCTGTTTTTT
CASSLVAQGALFF
>TRBV18|NA|TRBJ2-3|TRBD2
TGTGCCAGCTCACCGTCTAGCGGGAGGGCCGGAAGCACAGATACGCAGTATTTT
CASSPSSGRAGSTDTQYF
>TRBV6-4|once|TRBJ2-1|TRBD2
TGTGCCAGCAGTGACGGACTAGCGGGAGGTGAGCAGTTCTTC
CASSDGLAGGEQFF
>TRBV6-5|NA|TRBJ2-7|NA
TGTGCCAGCAGTCCATCCTCCTACGAGCAGTACTTC
CASSPSSYEQYF
>TRBV28|NA|TRBJ2-5|TRBD2
TGTGCCAGCAGTCACCTGACTAGCGGGGGAGAGACCCAGTACTTC
CASSHLTSGGETQYF
>TRBV5-1|NA|TRBJ2-7|TRBD2
TGCGCCAGCAGCTTGCTGACGACTAGCGGGATCCTTAGTTACGAGCAGTACTTC
CASSLLTTSGILSYEQYF
>TRBV10-3|NA|TRBJ2-7|TRBD2
TGTGCCATCAGCGGGACTAGCGGGATTAGGTACGAGCAGTACTTC
CAISGTSGIRYEQYF
>TRBV6-5|NA|TRBJ2-5|TRBD2
TGTGCCAGCAGACCGGGACTAGCGGTACAAGAGACCCAGTACTTC
CASRPGLAVQETQYF
>TRBV4-1|once|TRBJ2-5|NA
TGCGCCAGCAGCCACCTATCTGCGAGGCTAGTAGAGACCCAGTACTTC
CASSHLSARLVETQYF
>TRBV5-1|NA|TRBJ2-3|NA
TGCGCCAGCAGCTTGGGTGCGGGAAGCACAGATACGCAGTATTTT
CASSLGAGSTDTQYF
>TRBV7-2|NA|TRBJ1-5|TRBD1
TGTGCCAGCAGCTGGTGGACAGGGAGAGGGCAGCCCCAGCATTTT
CASSWWTGRGQPQHF
>TRBV21-1|NA|TRBJ1-1|NA
TGTGCCAGCAGCGTCACCGGGGGGTCGAACACTGAAGCTTTCTTT
CASSVTGGSNTEAFF
>TRBV6-6|NA|TRBJ1-2|TRBD1
TGTGCCAGCAGCTCGACGGACAGGGAGCATGGCTACACCTTC
CASSSTDREHGYTF
>TRBV20-1|NA|TRBJ1-3|NA
TGCAGTGCTATGAGGGGGAACACCATATATTTT
CSAMRGNTIYF
>TRBV11-3|NA|TRBJ2-2|TRBD1
TGTGCCAGCAGCCGTAGACAGGGTCCGGACACCGGGGAGCTGTTTTTT
CASSRRQGPDTGELFF
>TRBV11-2|NA|TRBJ2-7|TRBD1
TGTGCCAGCAGCCTCGACAGGGTAGGGGGCGAGCAGTACTTC
CASSLDRVGGEQYF
>TRBV19|NA|TRBJ2-7|NA
TGTGCCAGTAGTGGAACGGGACTCTCCTACGAGCAGTACTTC
CASSGTGLSYEQYF
>TRBV6-5|NA|TRBJ2-1|TRBD2
TGTGCCAGCAGACTAGCGGAATACAATGAGCAGTTCTTC
CASRLAEYNEQFF
>TRBV7-8|NA|TRBJ1-5|TRBD1
TGTGCCAGCAGCTTAGGTTACTCAGGGGGTCATCAGCCCCAGCATTTT
CASSLGYSGGHQPQHF
>TRBV11-2|NA|TRBJ2-3|TRBD2
TGTGCCAGCAGCTTAGCACTAGCGGGGAATCAAGATACGCAGTATTTT
CASSLALAGNQDTQYF
>TRBV19|NA|TRBJ1-5|NA
TGTGCCAGTAGTATCAGACAGAGCAGTAGCAATCAGCCCCAGCATTTT
CASSIRQSSSNQPQHF
>TRBV27|NA|TRBJ1-2|TRBD1
TGTGCCAGCAGGGGGACAGGGGGCGCGTATGGCTACACCTTC
CASRGTGGAYGYTF
>TRBV2|NA|TRBJ1-3|NA
TGTGCCAGCAGTGGTCCGGGCACCATATATTTT
CASSGPGTIYF
>TRBV10-3|NA|TRBJ1-2|TRBD1
TGTGCCATCAGTCCGGACAGGATTAGCGGCTACACCTTC
CAISPDRISGYTF
>TRBV5-6|NA|TRBJ2-3|TRBD2
TGTGCCAGCAGCTTGGAACTAGCGGGAGGATCAGATACGCAGTATTTT
CASSLELAGGSDTQYF
>TRBV5-1|once|TRBJ1-1|TRBD1
TGCGCCAGCGGGACAGGGAATATGAACACTGAAGCTTTCTTT
CASGTGNMNTEAFF
>TRBV6-1|NA|TRBJ2-5|TRBD1
TGTGCCAGCAGTGAGTTACAGGGGGTAGGGGAGACCCAGTACTTC
CASSELQGVGETQYF
>TRBV11-2|NA|TRBJ2-5|NA
TGTGCCAGCAGCTTAGGCAGGGCAGAGACCCAGTACTTC
CASSLGRAETQYF
>TRBV20-1|NA|TRBJ2-7|NA
TGCAGTGCTAGCGGGAGCTACGAGCAGTACTTC
CSASGSYEQYF
>TRBV7-9|NA|TRBJ1-5|NA
TGTGCCAGCGCCCGGGAGGATCAGCCCCAGCATTTT
CASAREDQPQHF
>TRBV19|NA|TRBJ2-7|NA
TGTGCCAGTAGTATCGCGGGGTCCGAGCAGTACTTC
CASSIAGSEQYF
>TRBV7-9|NA|TRBJ1-1|NA
TGTGCCAGCAGCTCCCGGGGGGGCCTGAACACTGAAGCTTTCTTT
CASSSRGGLNTEAFF
>TRBV27|NA|TRBJ2-7|TRBD1
TGTGCCAGCAGTTTTCGCGCAGGGGGCGTATATCCCGAGCAGTACTTC
CASSFRAGGVYPEQYF
>TRBV4-1|NA|TRBJ2-7|TRBD1
TGCGCCAGCAGCCATCGAACAGGGGATGAAAGGTACGAGCAGTACTTC
CASSHRTGDERYEQYF
>TRBV29-1|NA|TRBJ1-2|NA
TGCAGCGTTGAAAATTCAGGGGCTCTCTATGGCTACACCTTC
CSVENSGALYGYTF
>TRBV7-7|NA|TRBJ2-3|TRBD1
TGTGCTAGCAGCAGGGACAGGGGAGATGCGCAGTATTTT
CASSRDRGDAQYF
>TRBV7-3|NA|TRBJ2-7|TRBD2
TGTGCCAGCAGCCCCCAAAGCGGGGACGGAACCTACGAGCAGTACTTC
CASSPQSGDGTYEQYF
>TRBV5-1|NA|TRBJ2-7|NA
TGCGCCAGCAGCTTGGGGGCAGACCCCTACGAGCAGTACTTC
CASSLGADPYEQYF
>TRBV28|NA|TRBJ2-6|NA
TGTGCCAGCAGTTTAAATTCCGGCTCTGGGGCCAACGTCCTGACTTTC
CASSLNSGSGANVLTF
>TRBV27|NA|TRBJ1-3|NA
TGTGCCAGCAAACGAGCCGCTGGAAACACCATATATTTT
CASKRAAGNTIYF
>TRBV7-9|NA|TRBJ1-1|TRBD1
TGTGCCAGCAGCTTAAGGGGGCCCCCGAACACTGAAGCTTTCTTT
CASSLRGPPNTEAFF
>TRBV7-8|NA|TRBJ2-7|TRBD2
TGTGCCAGCAGCCTCACTAGCGGCTCCTACGAGCAGTACTTC
CASSLTSGSYEQYF
>TRBV2|NA|TRBJ1-5|NA
TGTGCCAGCGGCGGGATGCCCCAGCATTTT
CASGGMPQHF
>TRBV7-9|NA|TRBJ1-5|TRBD1
TGTGCCAGCAGCCAATCACAGGGGCAGCCCCAGCATTTT
CASSQSQGQPQHF
>TRBV5-6|NA|TRBJ2-3|TRBD1
TGTGCCAGCAGCTTGGCCGGGACAGGGGCCGATACGCAGTATTTT
CASSLAGTGADTQYF
>TRBV5-5|NA|TRBJ1-1|TRBD1
TGTGCCAGCAGCCCAGGACAGGGCCAAACTGAAGCTTTCTTT
CASSPGQGQTEAFF
>TRBV28|few|TRBJ1-2|TRBD1
TGTGCCAGCAGGGCAGGGGGCGGTGGCTATGGCTACACCTTC
CASRAGGGGYGYTF
>TRBV27|NA|TRBJ1-5|NA
TGTGCCAGCAGTTTATCAGCCTCCGGGAGCAATCAGCCCCAGCATTTT
CASSLSASGSNQPQHF
>TRBV30|NA|TRBJ2-1|NA
TGTGCCTGGAGTAAGGAGTACAATGAGCAGTTCTTC
CAWSKEYNEQFF
>TRBV18|NA|TRBJ2-7|TRBD1
TGTGCCAGCTCACCACCCGGGACAGGGGCCGAGCAGTACTTC
CASSPPGTGAEQYF
>TRBV4-3|NA|TRBJ2-3|NA
TGCGCCAGCAGCCACATGGGGGGATCGGCGTACACAGATACGCAGTATTTT
CASSHMGGSAYTDTQYF